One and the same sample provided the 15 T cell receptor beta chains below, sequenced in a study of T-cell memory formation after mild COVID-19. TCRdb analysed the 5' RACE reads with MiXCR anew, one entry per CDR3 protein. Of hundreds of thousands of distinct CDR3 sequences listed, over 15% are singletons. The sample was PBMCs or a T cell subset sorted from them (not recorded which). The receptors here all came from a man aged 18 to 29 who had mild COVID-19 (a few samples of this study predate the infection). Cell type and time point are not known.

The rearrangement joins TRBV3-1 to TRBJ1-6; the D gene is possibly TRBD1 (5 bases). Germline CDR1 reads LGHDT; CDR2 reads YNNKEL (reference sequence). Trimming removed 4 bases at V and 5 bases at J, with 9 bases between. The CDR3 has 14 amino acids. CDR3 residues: CASSPGRNNSPLHF. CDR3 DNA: TGTGCCAGCAGCCCGGGACGGAATAATTCACCCCTCCACTTT.

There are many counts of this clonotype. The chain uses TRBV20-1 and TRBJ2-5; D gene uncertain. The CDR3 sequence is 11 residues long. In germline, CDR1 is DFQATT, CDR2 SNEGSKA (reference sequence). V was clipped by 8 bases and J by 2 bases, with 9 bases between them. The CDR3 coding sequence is TGCAGTCCTGAGTTACAAGAGACCCAGTACTTC. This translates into CSPELQETQYF.

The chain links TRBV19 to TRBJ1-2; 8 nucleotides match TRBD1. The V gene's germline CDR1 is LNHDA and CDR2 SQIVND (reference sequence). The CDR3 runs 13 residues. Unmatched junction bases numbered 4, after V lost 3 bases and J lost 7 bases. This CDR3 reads CASSIGQGGGYTF. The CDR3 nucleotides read TGTGCCAGTAGTATTGGACAGGGAGGTGGCTACACCTTC.

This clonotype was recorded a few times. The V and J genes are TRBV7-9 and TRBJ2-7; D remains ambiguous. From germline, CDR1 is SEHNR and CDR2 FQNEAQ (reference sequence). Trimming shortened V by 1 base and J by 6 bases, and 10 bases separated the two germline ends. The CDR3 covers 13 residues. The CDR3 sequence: CASSLEGFVEQYF. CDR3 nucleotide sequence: TGTGCCAGCAGCTTAGAAGGGTTCGTCGAGCAGTACTTC.

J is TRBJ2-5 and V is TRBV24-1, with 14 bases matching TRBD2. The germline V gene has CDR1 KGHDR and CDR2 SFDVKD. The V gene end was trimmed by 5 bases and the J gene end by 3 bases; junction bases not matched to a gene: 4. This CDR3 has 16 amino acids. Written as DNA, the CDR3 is TGTGCCACCAGTGGGGGGACTAGCGGGGGCGAAGAGACCCAGTACTTC. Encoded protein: CATSGGTSGGEETQYF.

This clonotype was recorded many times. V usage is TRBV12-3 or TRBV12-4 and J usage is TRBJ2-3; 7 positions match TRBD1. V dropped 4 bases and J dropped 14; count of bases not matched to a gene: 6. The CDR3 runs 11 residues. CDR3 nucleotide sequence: TGTGCCAGCAGTTACAGGGGAATGCGGTATTTT. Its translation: CASSYRGMRYF.

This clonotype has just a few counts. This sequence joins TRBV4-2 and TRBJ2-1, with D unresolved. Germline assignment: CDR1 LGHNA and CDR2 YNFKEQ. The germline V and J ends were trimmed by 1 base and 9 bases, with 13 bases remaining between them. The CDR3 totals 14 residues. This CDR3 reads CASSQGNRLSEQFF. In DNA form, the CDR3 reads TGTGCCAGCAGCCAAGGTAACCGCCTTAGTGAGCAGTTCTTC.

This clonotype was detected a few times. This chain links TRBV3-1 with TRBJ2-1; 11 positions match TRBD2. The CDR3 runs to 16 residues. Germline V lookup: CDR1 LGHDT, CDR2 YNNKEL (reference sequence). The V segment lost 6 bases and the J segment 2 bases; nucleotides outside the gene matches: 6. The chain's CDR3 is CASRTTSGRPYNEQFF. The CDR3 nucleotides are TGTGCCAGCAGAACTACTAGCGGGAGACCCTACAATGAGCAGTTCTTC.

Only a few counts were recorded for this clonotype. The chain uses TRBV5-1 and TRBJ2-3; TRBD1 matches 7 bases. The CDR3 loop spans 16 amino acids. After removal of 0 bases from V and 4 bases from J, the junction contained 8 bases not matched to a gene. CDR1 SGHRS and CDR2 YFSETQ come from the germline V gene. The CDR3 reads CASSLVARGLSDTQYF. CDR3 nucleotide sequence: TGCGCCAGCAGCTTGGTGGCCAGGGGGTTATCAGATACGCAGTATTTT.

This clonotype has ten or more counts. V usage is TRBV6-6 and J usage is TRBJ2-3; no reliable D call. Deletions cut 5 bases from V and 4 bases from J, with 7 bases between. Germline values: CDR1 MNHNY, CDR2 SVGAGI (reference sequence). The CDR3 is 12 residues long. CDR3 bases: TGTGCCAGCAGTCGACCTCCAGATACGCAGTATTTT. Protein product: CASSRPPDTQYF.

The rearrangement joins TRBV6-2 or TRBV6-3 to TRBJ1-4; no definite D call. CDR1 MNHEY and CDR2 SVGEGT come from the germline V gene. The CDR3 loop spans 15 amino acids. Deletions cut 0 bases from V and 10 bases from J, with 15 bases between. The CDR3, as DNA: TGTGCCAGCAGTTACTCGCGGAGGTCTGAGGGAAAACTGTTTTTT. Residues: CASSYSRRSEGKLFF.

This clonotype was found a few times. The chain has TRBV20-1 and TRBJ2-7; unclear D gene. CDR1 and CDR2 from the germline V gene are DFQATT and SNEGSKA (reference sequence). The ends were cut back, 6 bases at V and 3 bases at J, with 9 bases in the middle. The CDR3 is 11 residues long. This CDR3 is CSAGASYEQYF. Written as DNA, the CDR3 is TGCAGTGCCGGCGCCAGCTACGAGCAGTACTTC.

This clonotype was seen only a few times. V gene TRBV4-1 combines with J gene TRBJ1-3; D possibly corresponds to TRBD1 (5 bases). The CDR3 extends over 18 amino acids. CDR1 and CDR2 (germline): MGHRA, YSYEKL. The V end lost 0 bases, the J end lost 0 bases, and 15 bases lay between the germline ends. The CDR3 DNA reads TGCGCCAGCAGCCAAGAAGGAGACTGGACACCCTCTGGAAACACCATATATTTT. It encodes CASSQEGDWTPSGNTIYF.

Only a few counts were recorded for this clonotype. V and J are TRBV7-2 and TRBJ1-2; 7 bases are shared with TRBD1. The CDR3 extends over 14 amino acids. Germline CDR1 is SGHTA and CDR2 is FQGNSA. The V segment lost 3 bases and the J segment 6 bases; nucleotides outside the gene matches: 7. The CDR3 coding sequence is TGTGCCAGCAGCTTCGAACAGGGGTCCCATGGCTACACCTTC. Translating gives CASSFEQGSHGYTF.

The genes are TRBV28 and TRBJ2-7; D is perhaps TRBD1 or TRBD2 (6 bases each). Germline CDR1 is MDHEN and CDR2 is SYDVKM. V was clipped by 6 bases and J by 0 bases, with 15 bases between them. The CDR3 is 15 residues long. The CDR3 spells CASSSGQTSSYEQYV. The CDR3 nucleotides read TGTGCCAGCAGCTCCGGACAGACTAGCTCCTACGAGCAGTACGTC.